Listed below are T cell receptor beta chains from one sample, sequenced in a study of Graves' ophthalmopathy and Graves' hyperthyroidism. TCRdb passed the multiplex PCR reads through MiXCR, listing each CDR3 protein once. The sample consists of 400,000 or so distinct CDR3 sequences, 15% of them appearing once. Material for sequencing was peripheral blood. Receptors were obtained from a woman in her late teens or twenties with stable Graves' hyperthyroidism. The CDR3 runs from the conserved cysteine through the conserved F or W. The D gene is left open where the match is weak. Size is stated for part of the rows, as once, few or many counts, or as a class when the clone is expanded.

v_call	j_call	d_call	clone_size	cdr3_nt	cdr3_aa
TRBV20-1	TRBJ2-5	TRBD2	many	TGCAGTGCTAGAGCTAGCGGGGAAGAGACCCAGTACTTC	CSARASGEETQYF
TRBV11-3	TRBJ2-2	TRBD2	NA	TGTGCCAGCAGCTCCCCAGGGCCAGCGGGGGGGCGAGGGACCGGGGAGCTGTTTTTT	CASSSPGPAGGRGTGELFF
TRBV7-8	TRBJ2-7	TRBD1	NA	TGTGCCAGCAGCTTAGCGCGAGACAGGGTGGCTAAGCAGTACTTC	CASSLARDRVAKQYF
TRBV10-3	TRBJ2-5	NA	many	TGTGCCACCATGACCCAAGAGACCCAGTACTTC	CATMTQETQYF
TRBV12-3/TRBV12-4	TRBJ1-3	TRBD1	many	TGTGCCAGCAGCCTAACAGGGGGGCGAAACACCATATATTTT	CASSLTGGRNTIYF
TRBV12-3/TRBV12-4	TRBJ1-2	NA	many	TGTGCCAGCAGCTTAGGCTCGTTTAACTATGGCTACACCTTC	CASSLGSFNYGYTF
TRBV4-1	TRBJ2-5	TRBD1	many	TGCGCCAGCAGCCAAGACCACAGGGGCGAGGAGACCCAGTACTTC	CASSQDHRGEETQYF
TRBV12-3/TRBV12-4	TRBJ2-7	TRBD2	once	TGTGCCAGCAGCCAGACAGCGGGAAACGAGCAGTACTTC	CASSQTAGNEQYF
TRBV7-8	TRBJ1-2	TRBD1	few	TGTGCCAGCAGCCCGGGCCCGGGACAGGGCTACTATGGCTACACCTTC	CASSPGPGQGYYGYTF
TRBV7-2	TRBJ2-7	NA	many	TGTGCCAGCAGCTCGGTGGGCCACTGCGAGCAGTACTTC	CASSSVGHCEQYF
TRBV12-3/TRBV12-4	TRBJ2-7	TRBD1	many	TGTGCCAGCAGTCCCGGGACAGGGGCCCTCAGGGGGGAGCAGTACTTC	CASSPGTGALRGEQYF
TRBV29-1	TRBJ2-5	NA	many	TGCAGCGTTGTGAGGGGGTCCGTCCCGGGGGAGACCCAGTACTTC	CSVVRGSVPGETQYF
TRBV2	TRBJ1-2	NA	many	TGTGCCAGCAATGACGACTATGGCTACACCTTC	CASNDDYGYTF
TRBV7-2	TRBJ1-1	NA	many	TGTGCCAGCAGCCTTAAGACAGGTAACACTGAAGCTTTCTTT	CASSLKTGNTEAFF
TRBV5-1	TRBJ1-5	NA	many	TGCGCCAGCAGCTTGGGGGGCTCGAGGTTTTCGCCCCAGCATTTT	CASSLGGSRFSPQHF
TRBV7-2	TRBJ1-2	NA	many	TGTGCCAGCAGCTTAGTCGCAGGGAAGTATGGCTACACCTTC	CASSLVAGKYGYTF
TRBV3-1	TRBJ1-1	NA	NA	TGTGCCAGCAGCCAAAAGGGGGGGACGGGGAAAGCTTTCTTT	CASSQKGGTGKAFF
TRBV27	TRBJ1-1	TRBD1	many	TGTGCCAGCAGCACTGGTGACAGGGGGATGAACACTGAAGCTTTCTTT	CASSTGDRGMNTEAFF
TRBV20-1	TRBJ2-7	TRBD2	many	TGCAGTGCTAGACCCGGGACTAGCGGGGGCACCTACGAGCAGTACTTC	CSARPGTSGGTYEQYF
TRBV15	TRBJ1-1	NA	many	TGTGCCACCAAAGGGGCTACAGAGAACACTGAAGCTTTCTTT	CATKGATENTEAFF
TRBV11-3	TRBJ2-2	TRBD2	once	TGTGCCAGCAGCTTAAGCGGGGGGACCGGCGGGGAGCTGTTTTTT	CASSLSGGTGGELFF
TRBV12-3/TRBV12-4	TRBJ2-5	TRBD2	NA	TGTGCCAGCAGTTTAGGACTAGCGGGGAATCAAGAGACCCAGTACTTC	CASSLGLAGNQETQYF
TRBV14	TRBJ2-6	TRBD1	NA	TGTGCCAGCAGCCAAACCGGGACAGGGGGCTATGGGGCCAACGTCCTGACTTTC	CASSQTGTGGYGANVLTF
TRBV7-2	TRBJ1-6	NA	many	TGTGCCAGCAGCTTAGTGGTGTGGGGGGCGAATAATTCACCCCTCCACTTT	CASSLVVWGANNSPLHF
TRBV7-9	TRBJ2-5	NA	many	TGTGCCAGCAGCTCCCTGGCAGGACAAGGGACCCAGTACTTC	CASSSLAGQGTQYF
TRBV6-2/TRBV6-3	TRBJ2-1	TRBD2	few	TGTGCCAGCAGTTCCGGGACTAGCGGGGGGGCAGGTGAGAAGTTCTTC	CASSSGTSGGAGEKFF
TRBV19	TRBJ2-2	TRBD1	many	TGTGCCAGTAGAGATGGGACAGGGAGGACGAACACCGGGGAGCTGTTTTTT	CASRDGTGRTNTGELFF
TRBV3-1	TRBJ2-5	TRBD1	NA	TGTGCCAGCAGCTACAGGGGGCGCAGACAAGAGACCCAGTACTTC	CASSYRGRRQETQYF
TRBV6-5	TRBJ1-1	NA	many	TGTGCCAGCAGTTCGGGGGGGAGGCACACTGAAGCTTTCTTT	CASSSGGRHTEAFF
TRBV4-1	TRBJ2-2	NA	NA	TGCGCCAGCAGCCTCCAGGGGTACCCCGCTGACACCGGGGAGCTGTTTTTT	CASSLQGYPADTGELFF
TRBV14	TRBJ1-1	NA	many	TGTGCCAGCAGCCAGGCTACAGGGATGAACACTGAAGCTTTCTTT	CASSQATGMNTEAFF
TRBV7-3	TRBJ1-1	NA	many	TGTGCCAGCAGCTTACCCCGGACCTGGGGGAACACTGAAGCTTTCTTT	CASSLPRTWGNTEAFF
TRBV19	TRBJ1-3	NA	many	TGTGCCAGCGACTCGGGACGGATCGTCTCTGGAAACACCATATATTTT	CASDSGRIVSGNTIYF
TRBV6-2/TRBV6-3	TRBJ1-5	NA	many	TGTGCCAGCAAACCCGGGACGCTACTAAACCAGCCCCAGCATTTT	CASKPGTLLNQPQHF
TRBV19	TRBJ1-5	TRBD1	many	TGTGCCAGTAGTCTTGACAGGGGTTATCGTCAGCCCCAGCATTTT	CASSLDRGYRQPQHF
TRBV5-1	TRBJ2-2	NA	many	TGCGCCAGCAGCCAAGTCGGGGAGCTGTTTTTT	CASSQVGELFF
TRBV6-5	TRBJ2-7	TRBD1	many	TGTGCCAGCAGTTACTCGCCGGACAGGGTGAATTCCTACGAGCAGTACTTC	CASSYSPDRVNSYEQYF
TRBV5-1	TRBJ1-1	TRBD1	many	TGCGCCAGCAGCCCATGGACAGGGGGCACTGAAGCTTTCTTT	CASSPWTGGTEAFF
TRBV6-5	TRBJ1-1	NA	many	TGTGCCAGCAGTTACGGATGGGACAAACCTGAAGCTTTCTTT	CASSYGWDKPEAFF
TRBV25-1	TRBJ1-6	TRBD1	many	TGTGCCAGCAGTGACCCCTACTCGGACAGGTCCCATTCACCCCTCCACTTT	CASSDPYSDRSHSPLHF
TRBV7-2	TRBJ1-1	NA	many	TGTGCCAGCACCCTAAATTTAGGGGACACTGAAGCTTTCTTT	CASTLNLGDTEAFF
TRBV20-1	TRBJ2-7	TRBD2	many	TGCAGTGCTAATCCAGCGGGGGGCCAGAACTCCTACGAGCAGTACTTC	CSANPAGGQNSYEQYF
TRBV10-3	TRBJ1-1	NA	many	TGTGCCATCAGTGCCCGGGACAAGAACACTGAAGCTTTCTTT	CAISARDKNTEAFF
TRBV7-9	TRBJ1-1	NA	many	TGCGCCAGCAGCCTCTCGGGCAAGAACACTGAAGCTTTCTTT	CASSLSGKNTEAFF